Listed below are T cell receptor beta chains from one sample, sequenced in a study of CD8 T cells in Susac syndrome. One entry per CDR3 protein results from TCRdb running MiXCR on the immunoSEQ multiplex PCR reads. The repertoire holds 160,000 or so distinct CDR3 sequences, with about 94% as singletons. Sequenced material: CD4+ T cells from PBMCs. The receptors shown here come from a human donor in good health. Each CDR3 is given without its conserved first and last residue.

TRBV24-1	TRBJ2-3	ATSDDRVDTDTQY
TRBV7-2	TRBJ1-5	ASSLNAGMTQPQH
TRBV5-4	TRBJ1-5	ASSAGTGGNQPQH
TRBV7-3	TRBJ2-3	ASSPRVSGTDTQY
TRBV11-3	TRBJ2-7	ASSLLAGEQY
TRBV9	TRBJ2-1	ASTRTGGIYNEQF
TRBV27	TRBJ2-7	ASRSNPSGAYEQY
TRBV20-1	TRBJ1-1	SAPSGTEAF
TRBV5-6	TRBJ2-1	ASSFGSKQF
TRBV6-5	TRBJ1-3	AAGISSGNTIY
TRBV24-1	TRBJ2-3	ATSDSRTAHTQY
TRBV5-1	TRBJ2-2	ASSRERNTGELF
TRBV18	TRBJ2-7	ASSPGDLSYEQY
TRBV6-1	TRBJ1-5	ASSSLADSNQPQH
TRBV4-2	TRBJ2-1	ASSQDVAGGRNEQF
TRBV12-3/TRBV12-4	TRBJ2-5	ASSSFDFQETQY
TRBV20-1	TRBJ1-2	SARDRTGGYGYT
TRBV12-3/TRBV12-4	TRBJ1-5	ASSLMTGGQGGNQPQH
TRBV5-4	TRBJ2-5	ASSSLAGAGQETQY
TRBV1	TRBJ2-3	TSSQVTSAGAPYGTDTQY
TRBV25-1	TRBJ1-2	ASSAYRDGYT
TRBV24-1	TRBJ2-1	ATSDPSGGAGEQF
TRBV29-1	TRBJ2-2	SVGENTGELF
TRBV3-1	TRBJ1-4	ASSPADRSYEKLF
TRBV4-1	TRBJ2-7	ASSRAGQPSYEQY
TRBV12-3/TRBV12-4	TRBJ2-6	ASTSLGGGPSGANVLT
TRBV7-9	TRBJ2-1	ASSFTSTSNEQF
TRBV6-6	TRBJ1-1	ATCTTRWTEAF
TRBV30	TRBJ2-3	AWTGTDTQY
TRBV7-2	TRBJ2-3	ASSLGASTDTQY
TRBV12-3/TRBV12-4	TRBJ1-2	ASSFRTAMEGYT
TRBV20-1	TRBJ2-3	SARLDTQY